A selection of T cell receptor beta chains follows, all from one sample in a study of T-cell memory formation after mild COVID-19. TCRdb reanalysed the 5' RACE reads using MiXCR and keeps one entry per CDR3 protein. The sample contains 150,000 to 200,000 distinct CDR3 sequences, around 10% of which appear only once. The specimen sequenced was PBMCs or a T cell subset sorted from them (not recorded which). The receptors come from a man aged 18-30 years who had mild COVID-19 (a few samples of this study predate the infection). Cell type and time point are not known. The CDR3 runs from the conserved cysteine through the conserved F or W. A D gene is named only where the DNA matches it firmly. Size tells how often a clone was seen (once, few, many) or the class of an expanded clone, and some rows leave it out.

v_call,d_call,clone_size,j_call,cdr3_nt,cdr3_aa
TRBV2,NA,NA,TRBJ2-7,TGTGCCAGCAGTGAACAGGGTAGCTCCTACGAGCAGTACTTC,CASSEQGSSYEQYF
TRBV7-2,TRBD2,NA,TRBJ2-5,TGTGCCAGCAGCTTATCGACTAGCGGGGGGCAAGAGACCCAGTACTTC,CASSLSTSGGQETQYF
TRBV18,NA,NA,TRBJ1-4,TGTGCCAGCTCCCAATCAGGGACAAGAGAAAAACTGTTTTTT,CASSQSGTREKLFF
TRBV6-6,NA,NA,TRBJ1-2,TGTGCCAGCTCCCCAGGGGTGAGTGGCTACACCTTC,CASSPGVSGYTF
TRBV7-3,NA,NA,TRBJ1-1,TGTGCCAGCAGCTTACCGGGCCCAGTCATGAACACTGAAGCTTTCTTT,CASSLPGPVMNTEAFF
TRBV7-2,TRBD2,NA,TRBJ2-1,TGTGCCAGCAGCCTTCTAGCGGGGGGGCCTTATGAGCAGTTCTTC,CASSLLAGGPYEQFF
TRBV5-1,NA,few,TRBJ1-4,TGCGCCAGCAGCTTGGGTTCGGCTAATGAAAAACTGTTTTTT,CASSLGSANEKLFF
TRBV19,NA,few,TRBJ2-1,TGTGCCAGTAGAGAAGGTCTGTTAGACGAGCAGTTCTTC,CASREGLLDEQFF
TRBV4-1,NA,many,TRBJ1-3,TGCGCCAGCAGTCTCAGGCCAGTAGCTGGAAACACCATATATTTT,CASSLRPVAGNTIYF
TRBV5-1,NA,many,TRBJ2-3,TGCGCCAGCAGCTTGGCCACACGAAGCACAGATACGCAGTATTTT,CASSLATRSTDTQYF
TRBV11-1,TRBD1,few,TRBJ2-5,TGTGCCAGCAGCTTCCGGGACAGGGACGACCAAGAGACCCAGTACTTC,CASSFRDRDDQETQYF
TRBV12-3/TRBV12-4,NA,few,TRBJ2-5,TGTGCCAGCAGTTGGTTGGTTAGCGGAGAGACCCAGTACTTC,CASSWLVSGETQYF
TRBV3-1,NA,NA,TRBJ2-2,TGTGCCAGCAGCCAAGGAGGGCTTACCGGGGAGCTGTTTTTT,CASSQGGLTGELFF
TRBV18,TRBD1,few,TRBJ1-5,TGTGCCAGCTCACTACCGGGACAGCGGCAGCCCCAGCATTTT,CASSLPGQRQPQHF
TRBV7-2,TRBD2,NA,TRBJ2-7,TGTGCCAGCAGCCTAGCGGCCCCCTACGAGCAGTACTTC,CASSLAAPYEQYF
TRBV5-5,NA,NA,TRBJ2-3,TGTGCCAGCAGCTTTCAGGGTCGGAGCGATACCACAGATACGCAGTATTTT,CASSFQGRSDTTDTQYF
TRBV5-6,NA,NA,TRBJ1-1,TGTGCCAGCAGCTCCTCCGGGACAATGAACACTGAAGCTTTCTTT,CASSSSGTMNTEAFF
TRBV15,NA,few,TRBJ1-1,TGTGCCACCAGCAGAGTTACCACCCCGGGGGCTGAAGCTTTCTTT,CATSRVTTPGAEAFF
TRBV4-1,NA,few,TRBJ2-4,TGCGCCAGCAGCCCGGTGGTCAGGGGAGAAAACATTCAGTACTTC,CASSPVVRGENIQYF
TRBV2,NA,NA,TRBJ1-5,TGTGCCAGCAGTGGGGGAACCCACCCTCGTCGGGACGGTAATCAGCCCCAGCATTTT,CASSGGTHPRRDGNQPQHF
TRBV7-8,NA,NA,TRBJ2-5,TGTGCCAGCAGCCTCTTCGAAACGGGAACCGAGACCCAGTACTTC,CASSLFETGTETQYF
TRBV10-2,NA,NA,TRBJ2-3,TGCGCCAGCAGTGAGGTCGCGGGGAGCCGCACAGATACGCAGTATTTT,CASSEVAGSRTDTQYF
TRBV11-2,NA,few,TRBJ2-5,TGTGCCAGCAGCTTAGGGCCTGGAGGAGTGCAAGAGACCCAGTACTTC,CASSLGPGGVQETQYF
TRBV2,NA,few,TRBJ2-1,TGTGCCAGCAGTGCGCCACCGAATGAGCAGTTCTTC,CASSAPPNEQFF
TRBV2,NA,few,TRBJ2-1,TGTGCCAGCAGTGAAATGGGAGGTTCCGGACTTTACAATGAGCAGTTCTTC,CASSEMGGSGLYNEQFF
TRBV11-2,TRBD1,few,TRBJ1-5,TGTGCCAGCAGTCCCGGACAGGGGGCTTGGAATCAGCCCCAGCATTTT,CASSPGQGAWNQPQHF
TRBV6-2/TRBV6-3,TRBD2,NA,TRBJ2-1,TGTGCCAGCACCAAACCCGGGGGGAACTACAATGAGCAGTTCTTC,CASTKPGGNYNEQFF
TRBV10-3,NA,few,TRBJ2-5,TGTGCCATCAGTGAGCGCCTGGGGCGCGGGTACGGACAAGAGACCCAGTACTTC,CAISERLGRGYGQETQYF
TRBV7-9,TRBD2,NA,TRBJ2-3,TGTGCCAGCAGCTCCCCACTAGCGGGGTTGACAGATACGCAGTATTTT,CASSSPLAGLTDTQYF
TRBV7-2,NA,few,TRBJ2-3,TGTGCCAGCAGCCCCAGCGTTGGGTGGGGAGATACGCAGTATTTT,CASSPSVGWGDTQYF
TRBV3-1,TRBD1,many,TRBJ2-7,TGTGCCAGCAGCTACTGGACAGGATCCTACGAGCAGTACTTC,CASSYWTGSYEQYF
TRBV3-1,NA,few,TRBJ1-1,TGTGCCAGCAGCTCCGGGGATCGGAAGGGGACGGCTTTCTTT,CASSSGDRKGTAFF
TRBV18,NA,NA,TRBJ2-6,TGTGCCAGCTCACCACCCCAGGGGCCTTACTCTGGGGCCAACGTCCTGACTTTC,CASSPPQGPYSGANVLTF
TRBV20-1,TRBD1,NA,TRBJ1-6,TGCAGTGCTAGAGCCGGGACAGGCGGCAATATGGGTAATTCACCCCTCCACTTT,CSARAGTGGNMGNSPLHF
TRBV19,TRBD1,many,TRBJ2-7,TGTGCCAGTAGCCCCAGACAGGGGACCATCGAGCAGTACTTC,CASSPRQGTIEQYF
TRBV12-3/TRBV12-4,TRBD1,few,TRBJ1-6,TGTGCCTCAACGACCCGGGACAGGGGGAATTCACCCCTCCACTTT,CASTTRDRGNSPLHF
TRBV6-5,NA,NA,TRBJ1-3,TGTGCCAGCAGTGCCGGGACGAGCTATGGAAACACCATATATTTT,CASSAGTSYGNTIYF
TRBV7-7,NA,many,TRBJ2-5,TGTGCCAGCAGCCCGGAGTCGACGGGGACCCAGTACTTC,CASSPESTGTQYF
TRBV19,NA,NA,TRBJ2-1,TGTGCCAGTAGTCGAGCCGAGGACACCTACAATGAGCAGTTCTTC,CASSRAEDTYNEQFF
TRBV5-1,NA,NA,TRBJ2-3,TGCGCCAGCAGCAAACAACAGGGTGCAGATACGCAGTATTTT,CASSKQQGADTQYF
TRBV10-3,NA,NA,TRBJ2-5,TGTGCCATCAGTGAGTCGAGCAGTGGGGAGACCCAGTACTTC,CAISESSSGETQYF
TRBV7-2,NA,few,TRBJ2-2,TGTGCCAGCAGCTTAGGGCGCGGGACCGGGGAGCTGTTTTTT,CASSLGRGTGELFF
TRBV7-2,TRBD1,NA,TRBJ2-2,TGTGCCAGCAGCCAAACCGGGACAGTGACCGGGGAGCTGTTTTTT,CASSQTGTVTGELFF
TRBV7-6,TRBD1,NA,TRBJ2-7,TGTGCCAGCAGCTTGGCCGGGACAGAGCCCTCCTACGAGCAGTACTTC,CASSLAGTEPSYEQYF
TRBV7-3,TRBD2,NA,TRBJ2-5,TGTGCCAGCAGCCGGAGTAGCGGGACTCGGGAGACCCAGTACTTC,CASSRSSGTRETQYF
TRBV24-1,NA,many,TRBJ2-3,TGTGCCACCGCAGGGAACACAGATACGCAGTATTTT,CATAGNTDTQYF
TRBV7-2,TRBD1,few,TRBJ2-5,TGTGCCAGCAGCTGGAAGGACAGGCCCATCTTC,CASSWKDRPIF
TRBV29-1,TRBD2,many,TRBJ2-5,TGCAGCGCCTCCCCTAGCGGGGTGGAGACCCAGTACTTC,CSASPSGVETQYF
TRBV20-1,NA,many,TRBJ2-5,TGCAGTGCTACCAAAGGTCGAGCTCAAGAGACCCAGTACTTC,CSATKGRAQETQYF
TRBV6-6,TRBD2,few,TRBJ2-2,TGTGCCAGCAGCCGCCGCAGGGGACTAGTAAACACCGGGGAGCTGTTTTTT,CASSRRRGLVNTGELFF